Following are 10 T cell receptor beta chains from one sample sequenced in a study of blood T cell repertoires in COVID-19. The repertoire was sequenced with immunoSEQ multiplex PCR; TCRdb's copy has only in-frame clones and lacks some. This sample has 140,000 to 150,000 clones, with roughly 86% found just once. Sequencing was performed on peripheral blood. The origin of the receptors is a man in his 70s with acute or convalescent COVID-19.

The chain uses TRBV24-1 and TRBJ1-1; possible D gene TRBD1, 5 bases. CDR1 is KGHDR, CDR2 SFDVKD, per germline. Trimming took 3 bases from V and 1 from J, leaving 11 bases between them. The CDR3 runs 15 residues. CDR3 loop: CATSDPQGGNTEAFF. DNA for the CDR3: TGTGCCACCAGTGATCCGCAGGGCGGGAACACTGAAGCTTTCTTT.

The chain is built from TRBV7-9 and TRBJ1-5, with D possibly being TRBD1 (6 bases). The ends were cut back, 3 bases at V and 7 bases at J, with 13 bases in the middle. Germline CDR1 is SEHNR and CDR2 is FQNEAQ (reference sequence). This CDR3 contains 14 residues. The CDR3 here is CASSFQGFNQPQHF. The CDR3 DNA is TGTGCCAGCAGCTTCCAGGGGTTTAACCAGCCCCAGCATTTT.

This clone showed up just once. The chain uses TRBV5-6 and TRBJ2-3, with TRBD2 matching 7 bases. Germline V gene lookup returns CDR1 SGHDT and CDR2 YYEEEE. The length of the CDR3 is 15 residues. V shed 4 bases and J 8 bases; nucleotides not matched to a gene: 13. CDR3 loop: CASSHISGDDGTQYF. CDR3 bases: TGTGCCAGCAGCCACATAAGCGGGGATGACGGTACGCAGTATTTT. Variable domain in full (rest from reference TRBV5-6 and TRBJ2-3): DAGVTQSPTHLIKTRGQQVTLRCSPKSGHDTVSWYQQALGQGPQFIFQYYEEEERQRGNFPDRFSGHQFPNYSSELNVNALLLGDSALYLCASSHISGDDGTQYFGPGTRLTVL.

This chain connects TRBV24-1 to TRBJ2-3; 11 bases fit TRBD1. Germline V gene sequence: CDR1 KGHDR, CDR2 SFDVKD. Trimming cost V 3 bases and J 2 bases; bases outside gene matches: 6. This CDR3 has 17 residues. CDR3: CATSDPGQGAATDTQYF. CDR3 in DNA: TGTGCCACCAGTGATCCCGGACAGGGGGCGGCCACAGATACGCAGTATTTT.

Here the CDR3 DNA reads TGTGCCAGCAGCCAAGAGGCCTATGGCTACACCTTC. This encodes CASSQEAYGYTF. The V call is TRBV3-1 (or the pseudogene TRBV3-2), the J call TRBJ1-2; D call uncertain. Germline V gives CDR1 LGHDT, CDR2 YNNKEL (reference sequence). This CDR3 region has 12 residues. Trimming removed 0 bases from V and 4 bases from J, with 3 bases in between.

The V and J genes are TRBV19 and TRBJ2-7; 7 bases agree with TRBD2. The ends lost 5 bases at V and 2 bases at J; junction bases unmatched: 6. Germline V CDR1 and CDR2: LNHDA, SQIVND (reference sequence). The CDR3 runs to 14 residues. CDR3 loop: CASSPRAGAYEQYF. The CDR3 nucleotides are TGTGCCAGTAGTCCCAGGGCGGGGGCCTACGAGCAGTACTTC.

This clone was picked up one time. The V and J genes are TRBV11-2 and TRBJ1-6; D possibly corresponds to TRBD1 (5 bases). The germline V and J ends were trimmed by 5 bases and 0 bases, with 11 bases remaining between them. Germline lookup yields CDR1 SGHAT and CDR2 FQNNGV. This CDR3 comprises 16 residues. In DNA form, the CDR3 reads TGTGCCAGCAGCAGGGGAGGGTCCTCCTATAATTCACCCCTCCACTTT. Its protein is CASSRGGSSYNSPLHF. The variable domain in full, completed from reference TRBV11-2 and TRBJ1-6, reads EAGVAQSPRYKIIEKRQSVAFWCNPISGHATLYWYQQILGQGPKLLIQFQNNGVVDDSQLPKDRFSAERLKGVDSTLKIQPAKLEDSAVYLCASSRGGSSYNSPLHFGNGTRLTVT.

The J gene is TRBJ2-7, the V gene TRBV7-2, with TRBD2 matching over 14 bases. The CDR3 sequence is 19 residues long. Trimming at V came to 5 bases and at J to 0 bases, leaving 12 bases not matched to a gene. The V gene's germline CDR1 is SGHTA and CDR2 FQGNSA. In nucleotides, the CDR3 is TGTGCCAGCAGCGCGCCGGGACTAGCGGGGGCGGTGAACTCCTACGAGCAGTACTTC. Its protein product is CASSAPGLAGAVNSYEQYF.

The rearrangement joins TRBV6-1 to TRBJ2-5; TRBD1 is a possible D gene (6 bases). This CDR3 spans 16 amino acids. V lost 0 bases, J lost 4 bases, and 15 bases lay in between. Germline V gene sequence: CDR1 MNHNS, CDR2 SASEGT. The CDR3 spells CASSEAGAGDLETQYF. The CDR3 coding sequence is TGTGCCAGCAGTGAAGCCGGGGCAGGGGATCTAGAGACCCAGTACTTC.

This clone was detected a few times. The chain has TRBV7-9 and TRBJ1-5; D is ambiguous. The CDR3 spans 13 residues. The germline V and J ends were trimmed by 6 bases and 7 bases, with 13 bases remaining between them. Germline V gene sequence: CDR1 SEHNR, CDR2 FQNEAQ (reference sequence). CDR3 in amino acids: CASSYDKAQPQHF. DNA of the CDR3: TGTGCCAGCAGTTATGACAAGGCCCAGCCCCAGCATTTT.